Below are 14 T cell receptor beta chains sequenced from a single sample in a study of molecular identifiers for immune sequencing clone quantification. TCRdb re-called the PCR reads with MiXCR, one entry per CDR3 protein. The table has tens of thousands of distinct CDR3 sequences, about 15% seen once. Sequenced sample: naive CD8+ T cells from blood, with Jurkat cell RNA spiked in. Documented subset: FACS-sorted CD8+CD4-CCR7+CD45RA+ naive T cells. Every receptor here comes from a human donor in good health. Some libraries in this study had Jurkat cell RNA spiked in.

A word on this clonotype: This may be a read error, as it is one base from a much larger clone. This sequence joins TRBV4-2 and TRBJ1-1; D might be TRBD1 (5 bases). The CDR3 is 17 amino acids. Germline V gene sequence: CDR1 LGHNA, CDR2 YNFKEQ. Trimming shortened V by 0 bases and J by 1 base, and 15 bases separated the two germline ends. CDR3 sequence (DNA): TGTGCCAGCAGCCAAGAAGGCCGGGCAGGGAGGAACACTGAAGCTTTCTTT. The encoded protein is CASSQEGRAGRNTEAFF.

This clonotype was seen at least ten times. The chain combines TRBV7-9 with TRBJ2-1, with TRBD2 matching 8 bases. The CDR3 has 15 residues. CDR1 is SEHNR, CDR2 FQNEAQ, per germline (reference sequence). Trimming cost V 6 bases and J 8 bases; bases outside gene matches: 12. CDR3 sequence: CASSPLTSEFHEQFF. CDR3 coding DNA: TGTGCCAGCAGTCCGTTGACTAGCGAGTTCCATGAGCAGTTCTTC.

This clonotype appeared many times. The chain links TRBV6-6 to TRBJ2-3, with 15 bases fitting TRBD2. The CDR3 length is 17 residues. Looked up from germline, CDR1 is MNHNY and CDR2 is SVGAGI (reference sequence). With 6 bases clipped from V and 1 base from J, the junction kept 5 bases outside the gene matches. Here the CDR3 reads CASSWTSGGGGTDTQYF. DNA of the CDR3: TGTGCCAGCAGCTGGACTAGCGGGGGGGGGGGCACAGATACGCAGTATTTT.

This clonotype was recorded at least ten times. The genes are TRBV10-3 and TRBJ1-5, with D possibly matching TRBD1 (5 bases). Germline-derived CDR1 and CDR2 are ENHRY and SYGVKD. The ends were cut back, 3 bases at V and 2 bases at J, with 8 bases in the middle. This CDR3 has 14 amino acids. The CDR3 coding sequence is TGTGCCATCAGTGAATCACAGGGCAATCAGCCCCAGCATTTT. Protein: CAISESQGNQPQHF.

This clonotype appeared many times. This sequence joins TRBV20-1 and TRBJ2-7; no clear D. Looked up from germline, CDR1 is DFQATT and CDR2 is SNEGSKA (reference sequence). The V and J ends lost 3 bases and 3 bases respectively, with 15 bases between them. This CDR3 spans 14 amino acids. CDR3 in DNA: TGCAGTGCTAGGCTGTTAGGAGCCGTCTACGAGCAGTACTTC. This gives the protein CSARLLGAVYEQYF.

In its sample, this clonotype is medium-sized. This chain links TRBV29-1 with TRBJ1-1; the match to TRBD1 covers 8 bases. The CDR3 sequence is 13 residues long. V was clipped by 7 bases and J by 1 base; unmatched bases: 5. CDR1 is SQVTM and CDR2 is ANQGSEA in the germline V gene. Here the CDR3 DNA reads TGCAGCGCTGGGACAGGAGAGAACACTGAAGCTTTCTTT. Amino acids: CSAGTGENTEAFF.

By its share, this clonotype is medium-sized (0.01 to 0.1%). The chain has TRBV27 and TRBJ1-1, with D perhaps matching TRBD1 (6 bases). Trimming took off 6 bases at V and 4 bases at J, with 9 bases between the two ends. CDR1 MNHEY and CDR2 SMNVEV come from the germline V gene (reference sequence). The CDR3 has 12 amino acids. The CDR3: CASRKGGTEAFF. CDR3 DNA: TGTGCCAGCAGAAAGGGGGGCACTGAAGCTTTCTTT.

The V gene is TRBV7-4, the J gene TRBJ1-1, with 7 nucleotides matching TRBD1. In germline, CDR1 is SGHVT, CDR2 SQSDAQ. J lost 6 bases, V lost 4 bases, and 2 bases had no gene match. The CDR3 extends over 12 amino acids. This chain's CDR3 is CASSWQGAEAFF. DNA of the CDR3: TGTGCCAGCAGCTGGCAGGGGGCTGAAGCTTTCTTT.

The table lists this clonotype with many counts. V usage is TRBV11-2 and J usage is TRBJ2-3; 11 bases match TRBD2. The CDR3 is 18 amino acids. Unmatched junction bases numbered 9, after V lost 0 bases and J lost 4 bases. In germline, CDR1 is SGHAT, CDR2 FQNNGV. The CDR3 bases are TGTGCCAGCAGCTTAGATCGTGGTAGCGGGAGGGCCCCAGATACGCAGTATTTT. Translating it yields CASSLDRGSGRAPDTQYF.

This clonotype is medium-sized by share. V gene TRBV27 combines with J gene TRBJ2-3; D is unclear. This CDR3 is 13 amino acids long. V was clipped by 4 bases and J by 2 bases, with 7 bases between them. Germline lookup yields CDR1 MNHEY and CDR2 SMNVEV (reference sequence). The DNA for the CDR3 is TGTGCCAGCAGTTCCGGATTCACAGATACGCAGTATTTT. Protein product: CASSSGFTDTQYF.

By frequency in the sample, this clonotype is medium-sized. The rearrangement uses TRBV25-1 and TRBJ2-7; a possible D gene is TRBD1 (6 bases). There are 14 residues in the CDR3. Germline V gene data show CDR1 as MGHDK and CDR2 as SYGVNS. V lost 3 bases, J lost 4 bases, and 13 bases lay in between. CDR3 coding DNA: TGTGCCAGCAGTGAGATCGACAGGAGATACGAGCAGTACTTC. Translated, it gives CASSEIDRRYEQYF.

This clonotype was observed at least ten times. This chain connects TRBV27 to TRBJ2-7, with D possibly matching TRBD2 (6 bases). Trimming removed 5 bases at V and 4 bases at J, with 6 bases between. CDR3 length: 11 residues. Germline CDR1 reads MNHEY; CDR2 reads SMNVEV (reference sequence). CDR3 protein: CASSRGYEQYF. CDR3 coding DNA: TGTGCCAGCAGTCGGGGGTACGAGCAGTACTTC.

The table lists this clonotype with many counts. J is TRBJ2-1 and V is TRBV11-2, with a tentative D call TRBD2 (6 bases). There are 13 residues in the CDR3. Germline lookup yields CDR1 SGHAT and CDR2 FQNNGV. V was clipped by 5 bases and J by 6 bases, with 11 bases between them. DNA for the CDR3: TGTGCCAGCAGCCCAGGAGGGTCCAATGAGCAGTTCTTC. Its protein is CASSPGGSNEQFF.

This clonotype has at least ten counts. The chain recombines TRBV18 with TRBJ2-7; 10 bases agree with TRBD1. The V and J ends lost 4 bases and 2 bases, in that order; junction bases with no gene match: 5. The CDR3 has 15 residues. Per germline, CDR1 KGHSH and CDR2 LQKENI. The CDR3 DNA is TGTGCCAGCTCACTCCGGGACAGGGGAGCCTACGAGCAGTACTTC. Its translation: CASSLRDRGAYEQYF.